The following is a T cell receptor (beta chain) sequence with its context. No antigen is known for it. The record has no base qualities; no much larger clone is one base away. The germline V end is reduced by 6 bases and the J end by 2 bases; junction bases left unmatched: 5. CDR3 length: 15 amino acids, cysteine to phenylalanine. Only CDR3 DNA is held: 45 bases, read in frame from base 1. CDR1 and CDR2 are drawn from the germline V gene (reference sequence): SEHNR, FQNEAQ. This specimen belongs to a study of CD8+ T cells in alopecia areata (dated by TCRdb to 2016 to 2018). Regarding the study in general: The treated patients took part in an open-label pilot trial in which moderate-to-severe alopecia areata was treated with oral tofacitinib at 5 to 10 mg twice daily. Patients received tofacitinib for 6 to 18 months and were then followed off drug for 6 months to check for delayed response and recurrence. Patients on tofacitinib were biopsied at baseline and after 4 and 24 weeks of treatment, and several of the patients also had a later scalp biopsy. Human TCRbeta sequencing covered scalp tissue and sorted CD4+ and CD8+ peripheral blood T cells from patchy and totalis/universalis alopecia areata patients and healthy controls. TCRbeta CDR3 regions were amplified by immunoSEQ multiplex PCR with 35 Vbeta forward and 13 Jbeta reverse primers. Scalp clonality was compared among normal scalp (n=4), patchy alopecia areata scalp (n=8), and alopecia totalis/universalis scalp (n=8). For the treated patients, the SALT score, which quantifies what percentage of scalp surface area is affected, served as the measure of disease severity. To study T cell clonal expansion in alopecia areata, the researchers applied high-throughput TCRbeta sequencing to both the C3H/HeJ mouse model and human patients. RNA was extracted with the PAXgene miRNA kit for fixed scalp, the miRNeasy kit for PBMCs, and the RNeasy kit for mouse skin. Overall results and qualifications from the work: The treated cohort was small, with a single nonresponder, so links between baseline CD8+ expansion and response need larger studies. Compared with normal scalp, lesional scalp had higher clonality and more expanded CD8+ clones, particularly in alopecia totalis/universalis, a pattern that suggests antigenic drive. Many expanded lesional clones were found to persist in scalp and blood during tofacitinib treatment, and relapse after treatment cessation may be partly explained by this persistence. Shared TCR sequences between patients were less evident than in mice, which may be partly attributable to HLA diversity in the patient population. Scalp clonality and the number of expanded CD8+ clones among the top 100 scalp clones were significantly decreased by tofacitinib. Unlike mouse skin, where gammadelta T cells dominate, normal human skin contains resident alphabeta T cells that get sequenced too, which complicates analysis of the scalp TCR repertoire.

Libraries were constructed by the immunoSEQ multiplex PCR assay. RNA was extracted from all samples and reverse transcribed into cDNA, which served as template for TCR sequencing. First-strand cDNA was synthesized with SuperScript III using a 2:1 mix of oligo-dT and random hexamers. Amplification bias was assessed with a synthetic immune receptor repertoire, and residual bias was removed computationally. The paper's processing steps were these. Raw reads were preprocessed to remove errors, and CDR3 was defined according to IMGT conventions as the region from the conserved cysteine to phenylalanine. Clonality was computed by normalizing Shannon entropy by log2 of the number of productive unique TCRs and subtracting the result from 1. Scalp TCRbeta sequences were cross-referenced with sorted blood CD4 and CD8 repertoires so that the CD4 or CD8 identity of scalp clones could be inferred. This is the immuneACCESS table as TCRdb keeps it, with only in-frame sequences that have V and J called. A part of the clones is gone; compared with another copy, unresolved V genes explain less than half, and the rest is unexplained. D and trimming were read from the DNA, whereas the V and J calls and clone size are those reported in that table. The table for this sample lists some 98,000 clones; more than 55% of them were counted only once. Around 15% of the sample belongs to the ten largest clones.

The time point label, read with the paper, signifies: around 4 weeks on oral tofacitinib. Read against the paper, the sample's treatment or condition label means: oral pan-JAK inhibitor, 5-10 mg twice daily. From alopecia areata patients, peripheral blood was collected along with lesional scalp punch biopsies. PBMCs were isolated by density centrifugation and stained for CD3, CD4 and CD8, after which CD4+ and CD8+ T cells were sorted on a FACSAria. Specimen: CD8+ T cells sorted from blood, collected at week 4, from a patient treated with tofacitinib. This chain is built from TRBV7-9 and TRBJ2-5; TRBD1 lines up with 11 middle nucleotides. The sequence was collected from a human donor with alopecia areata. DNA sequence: TGTGCCAGCAGTTCCGGGACAGGGGGTCAAGAGACCCAGTACTTC. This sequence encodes CASSSGTGGQETQYF.